A single sample is the source of the 9 T cell receptor beta chains below, sequenced in a study of control samples from healthy donors and cancer patients. The protocol was immunoSEQ multiplex PCR, while the TCRdb copy is restricted to in-frame clones and leaves out a portion. The table records tens of thousands of clones, approximately 90% of them present only once. The sample comprised blood. The receptors originated from a woman between 18 and 29 years old in good health.

The chain recombines TRBV18 with TRBJ1-2, with D uncertain. The CDR3 is made up of 15 amino acids. The germline V gene has CDR1 KGHSH and CDR2 LQKENI. Trimming removed 2 bases at V and 6 bases at J, with 16 bases between. CDR3 amino acids: CASSPAQKEQHGYTF. The CDR3 DNA sequence: TGTGCCAGCTCACCAGCCCAGAAGGAGCAGCATGGCTACACCTTC. The full variable domain, completed using reference TRBV18 and TRBJ1-2, is NAGVMQNPRHLVRRRGQEARLRCSPMKGHSHVYWYRQLPEEGLKFMVYLQKENIIDESGMPKERFSAEFPKEGPSILRIQQVVRGDSAAYFCASSPAQKEQHGYTFGSGTRLTVV.

Only one count was recorded for this clone. V and J are TRBV27 and TRBJ1-2; D is possibly TRBD1 (6 bases). V was trimmed by 6 bases and J by 7 bases, leaving 18 bases between them. The CDR3 extends over 14 amino acids. Germline CDR1 reads MNHEY; CDR2 reads SMNVEV (reference sequence). CDR3 sequence reads: CASSPGGGPGGYTF. As DNA, the CDR3 is TGTGCCAGCAGCCCCGGCGGGGGGCCAGGTGGCTACACCTTC.

This chain joins TRBV9 and TRBJ1-6; 9 bases are shared with TRBD1. The CDR3 runs to 19 residues. From germline, CDR1 is SGDLS and CDR2 YYNGEE. The trim removed 3 bases at V and 10 bases at J, leaving 20 bases unmatched. CDR3 loop: CASSAIGQGSSASISPLHF. In nucleotides, the CDR3 is TGTGCCAGCAGCGCAATAGGACAGGGGAGTTCAGCCTCGATCTCACCCCTCCACTTT.

The chain couples TRBV14 to TRBJ1-1; D is undetermined. Per the germline V gene, CDR1 is SGHDN and CDR2 is FVKESK. CDR3 size: 13 residues. V gave up 3 bases and J gave up 0 bases, with 5 bases separating them. CDR3 coding DNA: TGTGCCAGCAGCCATATGATGAACACTGAAGCTTTCTTT. This gives the protein CASSHMMNTEAFF.

The chain uses TRBV9 and TRBJ2-1, with D possibly matching TRBD2 (5 bases). V shed 0 bases and J shed 8 bases, with 15 bases lying between them. The CDR3 loop spans 15 amino acids. The germline gives CDR1 SGDLS, CDR2 YYNGEE. The CDR3 here is CASSVEGLRGDEQFF. The CDR3 bases are TGTGCCAGCAGCGTAGAAGGACTCCGCGGCGATGAGCAGTTCTTC.

This clone was observed a handful of times. The rearrangement joins TRBV5-8 to TRBJ2-5; 7 bases line up with TRBD2. The CDR3 consists of 14 residues. Trimming took 5 bases from V and 1 from J; bases not matched to a gene: 5. Germline lookup yields CDR1 SGHTS and CDR2 YDEGEE. CDR3 in DNA: TGTGCCAGCAGGACCCGACTAGCCCAAGAGACCCAGTACTTC. This codes for CASRTRLAQETQYF.

The chain uses TRBV12-1 and TRBJ2-2. TRBV12-1 is tagged as a pseudogene. The CDR3 is made up of 16 amino acids. The CDR3 DNA follows: TGTGCCCCCACCCCCCGGGGGCAAAAATGGGGCGGGGAGCTGTTTTTT. Translation: CAPTPRGQKWGGELFF.

This clone has a single count. The rearrangement joins TRBV9 to TRBJ2-1; either TRBD1 or TRBD2 may supply D (6 bases each). CDR1 and CDR2 from the germline V gene are SGDLS and YYNGEE. V was trimmed by 3 bases and J by 0 bases, leaving 10 bases between them. The CDR3 covers 15 residues. CDR3 residues: CASSEGGGSYNEQFF. Here the CDR3 DNA reads TGTGCCAGCAGCGAGGGGGGCGGCTCCTACAATGAGCAGTTCTTC. The variable domain in full, completed from reference TRBV9 and TRBJ2-1, reads DSGVTQTPKHLITATGQRVTLRCSPRSGDLSVYWYQQSLDQGLQFLIQYYNGEERAKGNILERFSAQQFPDLHSELNLSSLELGDSALYFCASSEGGGSYNEQFFGPGTRLTVL.

The V call is TRBV5-1, the J call TRBJ1-2; 8 bases agree with TRBD1. V lost 3 bases to trimming and J lost 6 bases; unmatched junction nucleotides: 10. Germline values: CDR1 SGHRS, CDR2 YFSETQ. This CDR3 region has 15 residues. CDR3 sequence reads: CASSWARTGSDGYTF. The CDR3 DNA sequence: TGCGCCAGCAGCTGGGCCCGGACAGGGTCTGATGGCTACACCTTC.